One sample yielded the 20 T cell receptor beta chains listed below, sequenced in a study of T cell repertoires in cytomegalovirus infection. A single record per CDR3 protein comes from TCRdb applying MiXCR to the reads. The table has 200,000 or so distinct CDR3 sequences, roughly 34% seen once. Antigens for these TCRs are unknown. The sequencing here drew on CD8+ T cells from cultured PBMCs, taken from culture after CMV antigen stimulation. The source is a human donor in good health (CMV status not recorded). Some clones in this sample may be carry-over from other donors' samples.

The chain recombines TRBV2 with TRBJ2-1; D is perhaps TRBD1 (6 bases). Germline V lookup: CDR1 SNHLY, CDR2 FYNNEI. This CDR3 is 15 amino acids long. The V gene lost 6 bases and the J gene lost 5 bases, with 17 bases spanning the gap. The DNA of the CDR3 is TGTGCCAGCAGGTTGGACGGGACATTAAACAATGAGCAGTTCTTC. Its protein is CASRLDGTLNNEQFF.

V is TRBV11-2 and J is TRBJ2-7, with 16 bases matching TRBD2. V gave up 3 bases and J gave up 4 bases; unmatched junction bases: 6. The CDR3 has 17 amino acids. The V gene's germline CDR1 is SGHAT and CDR2 FQNNGV. In nucleotides, the CDR3 is TGTGCCAGCAGCTTCGTCGGGACTAGCGGGAGGGTATACGAGCAGTACTTC. Translation: CASSFVGTSGRVYEQYF.

This clonotype was seen more than once but under ten times. The chain recombines TRBV11-2 with TRBJ1-1, with D perhaps matching TRBD1 (6 bases). The CDR3 totals 15 residues. The germline gives CDR1 SGHAT, CDR2 FQNNGV. Trimming removed 4 bases at V and 1 base at J, with 13 bases between. The CDR3 nucleotides read TGTGCCAGCAGCTCTAGGGGGGGATCGAACACTGAAGCTTTCTTT. Translation gives CASSSRGGSNTEAFF.

A few counts support this clonotype. CDR3 in DNA: TGTGCCACCAGTGAGGGACAGGGCTACAATGAGCAGTTCTTC. The encoded protein is CATSEGQGYNEQFF. The chain combines TRBV24-1 with TRBJ2-1; 9 bases are a match to TRBD1. This CDR3 has 14 residues. V was clipped by 4 bases and J by 3 bases; unmatched bases: 0. Germline V lookup: CDR1 KGHDR, CDR2 SFDVKD.

The sample holds many counts of this clonotype. The rearrangement links TRBV4-2 to TRBJ2-1, with no clear D. Germline CDR1 is LGHNA and CDR2 is YNFKEQ. Trimming took 0 bases from V and 9 from J, leaving 6 bases between them. This CDR3 is 12 amino acids long. DNA of the CDR3: TGTGCCAGCAGCCAAGATCGACGTGAGCAGTTCTTC. It codes for CASSQDRREQFF.

The sample holds a few counts of this clonotype. The chain combines TRBV28 with TRBJ1-4; TRBD1 is a possible D gene (5 bases). V was trimmed by 6 bases and J by 8 bases, leaving 13 bases between them. The CDR3 has 13 amino acids. Per the germline V gene, CDR1 is MDHEN and CDR2 is SYDVKM. For the CDR3, the DNA is TGTGCCAGCAGCACTGATGGGGGAGAAAAACTGTTTTTT. Residues: CASSTDGGEKLFF.

This clonotype was observed a handful of times. The genes are TRBV2 and TRBJ1-4; D not resolved. The V end lost 6 bases, the J end lost 8 bases, and 19 bases lay between the germline ends. Germline V lookup: CDR1 SNHLY, CDR2 FYNNEI. The CDR3 runs to 15 residues. In DNA form, the CDR3 reads TGTGCCAGCAGAGGAGACGGAGCCTCTATGGAAAAACTGTTTTTT. As protein: CASRGDGASMEKLFF.

This clonotype appeared a few times. The chain recombines TRBV10-1 with TRBJ2-3; the match to TRBD2 covers 9 bases. The trim removed 3 bases at V and 6 bases at J, leaving 10 bases unmatched. The CDR3 spans 16 residues. Germline CDR1 and CDR2: WNHNN and SYGVQD (reference sequence). The CDR3 loop is CASSESSSGEADTQYF. DNA of the CDR3: TGCGCCAGCAGTGAATCCTCTAGCGGGGAGGCCGATACGCAGTATTTT.

V is TRBV27 and J is TRBJ2-7; D assignment may be TRBD1 or TRBD2 (5 bases each). The germline CDR1 and CDR2 sequences are MNHEY and SMNVEV (reference sequence). The V end lost 0 bases, the J end lost 0 bases, and 12 bases lay between the germline ends. The CDR3 is 16 residues long. The CDR3 coding sequence is TGTGCCAGCAGTTTATCTTCCAACGGGGCCTCCTACGAGCAGTACTTC. Translating it yields CASSLSSNGASYEQYF.

This clonotype came up a few times. The CDR3: CASSLRLLSDEQFF. CDR3 sequence (DNA): TGTGCCAGCAGCTTGAGACTCCTAAGTGATGAGCAGTTCTTC. This chain connects TRBV7-3 to TRBJ2-1; the D is unclear. This CDR3 has 14 residues. Germline CDR1 SGHTA, CDR2 FQGTGA. Between the trimmed V and J ends, which lost 3 bases and 8 bases, there was a span of 14 bases.

The chain is built from TRBV28 and TRBJ1-2, with 11 positions matching TRBD1. The trim removed 7 bases at V and 6 bases at J, leaving 10 bases unmatched. The CDR3 covers 15 residues. CDR1 and CDR2 from the germline V gene are MDHEN and SYDVKM. CDR3: CASIKGGQGVDGYTF. CDR3 coding DNA: TGTGCCAGCATCAAGGGGGGACAGGGGGTGGATGGCTACACCTTC.

This clonotype was recorded only once. This chain links TRBV3-1 with TRBJ2-5; 16 bases match TRBD2. CDR3 length equals 18 residues. With V trimmed by 4 bases and J by 5 bases, 10 bases remained unmatched. CDR1 and CDR2 from the germline V gene are LGHDT and YNNKEL (reference sequence). CDR3 sequence reads: CASSPGTSGRGAQETQYF. The CDR3 nucleotides read TGTGCCAGCAGCCCCGGGACTAGCGGGAGGGGGGCGCAGGAGACCCAGTACTTC.

This clonotype appeared a few times. The J gene is TRBJ1-1, the V gene TRBV7-2; tentative D call: TRBD1 (5 bases). The V end was cut by 4 bases, the J end by 0 bases, with 6 bases between. From germline, CDR1 is SGHTA and CDR2 FQGNSA. The CDR3 has 13 amino acids. The CDR3 DNA follows: TGTGCCAGCAGCTCGGGGCTGAACACTGAAGCTTTCTTT. It is translated as CASSSGLNTEAFF.

The rearrangement joins TRBV7-9 to TRBJ2-7; D is ambiguous. The CDR3 is made up of 16 amino acids. V gave up 5 bases and J gave up 1 base, with 18 bases separating them. Looked up from germline, CDR1 is SEHNR and CDR2 is FQNEAQ (reference sequence). The CDR3 protein is CASSLGPLASSYEQYF. In DNA form, the CDR3 reads TGTGCCAGCAGCCTCGGGCCCTTAGCCTCATCCTACGAGCAGTACTTC. Together with reference TRBV7-9 and TRBJ2-7, the CDR3 gives the full variable domain: DTGVSQNPRHKITKRGQNVTFRCDPISEHNRLYWYRQTLGQGPEFLTYFQNEAQLEKSRLLSDRFSAERPKGSFSTLEIQRTEQGDSAMYLCASSLGPLASSYEQYFGPGTRLTVT.

The sample holds many counts of this clonotype. This chain connects TRBV7-2 to TRBJ2-7, with D possibly TRBD2 on 5 matching bases. Germline V gene sequence: CDR1 SGHTA, CDR2 FQGNSA. V was clipped by 1 base and J by 0 bases, with 10 bases between them. The CDR3 extends over 15 amino acids. This CDR3 reads CASSLDISASYEQYF. CDR3 bases: TGTGCCAGCAGCTTAGACATTAGCGCCTCCTACGAGCAGTACTTC.

V usage is TRBV7-2 and J usage is TRBJ1-2; 8 positions agree with TRBD1. The germline V gene has CDR1 SGHTA and CDR2 FQGNSA. Unmatched junction bases numbered 9, after V lost 5 bases and J lost 4 bases. This CDR3 has 15 residues. CDR3 nucleotides: TGTGCCAGCAGCGCCAACCCGGGACAGGCCTATGGCTACACCTTC. Translated: CASSANPGQAYGYTF. The variable domain in full, with the rest retrieved from reference TRBV7-2 and TRBJ1-2, is GAGVSQSPSNKVTEKGKDVELRCDPISGHTALYWYRQSLGQGLEFLIYFQGNSAPDKSGLPSDRFSAERTGGSVSTLTIQRTQQEDSAVYLCASSANPGQAYGYTFGSGTRLTVV.

J is TRBJ2-5 and V is TRBV7-9; D may be TRBD1 (6 bases). V was pared by 3 bases and J by 7 bases, with 21 bases between. The CDR3 runs 16 residues. CDR1 and CDR2 from the germline V gene are SEHNR and FQNEAQ (reference sequence). CDR3 residues: CASSFSSGTRRRTQYF. CDR3 DNA: TGTGCCAGCAGCTTTTCATCCGGGACACGGAGGAGGACCCAGTACTTC. Full variable domain (remainder filled in from reference TRBV7-9 and TRBJ2-5): DTGVSQNPRHKITKRGQNVTFRCDPISEHNRLYWYRQTLGQGPEFLTYFQNEAQLEKSRLLSDRFSAERPKGSFSTLEIQRTEQGDSAMYLCASSFSSGTRRRTQYFGPGTRLLVL.

The CDR3 bases are TGTGCCAGCAGCTTAGTGTCTAGCGGTGCGAACACCGGGGAGCTGTTTTTT. Residues: CASSLVSSGANTGELFF. The J gene is TRBJ2-2, the V gene TRBV7-6; 7 nucleotides agree with TRBD2. V lost 1 base, J lost 0 bases, and 5 bases stayed unmatched. The V gene's germline CDR1 is SGHVS and CDR2 FNYEAQ. The CDR3 runs 17 residues.

The chain combines TRBV6-5 with TRBJ2-1; TRBD1 is a possible D gene (6 bases). V shed 4 bases and J shed 6 bases, with 10 bases lying between them. This CDR3 is built from 13 residues. Germline V gene lookup returns CDR1 MNHEY and CDR2 SVGAGI. CDR3 sequence reads: CASSSTGSNEQFF. CDR3 in DNA: TGTGCCAGCAGTTCGACAGGTTCCAATGAGCAGTTCTTC.

This clonotype was seen ten or more times. The chain joins TRBV7-6 to TRBJ2-7, with D unclear. This CDR3 is 14 amino acids long. Germline V gene lookup returns CDR1 SGHVS and CDR2 FNYEAQ. The V and J ends lost 1 base and 6 bases respectively, with 13 bases between them. The CDR3 is CASSLESRPFEQYF. DNA of the CDR3: TGTGCCAGCAGCTTAGAGAGCCGGCCTTTCGAGCAGTACTTC.